These 18 T cell receptor beta chains were sequenced from one sample in a study of Graves' ophthalmopathy and Graves' hyperthyroidism. Using RNA transcripts, the TCR beta CDR3 regions were amplified. A first-round RT-PCR used HTBI primers, followed by a second-round multiplex PCR. From the multiplex PCR reads, TCRdb called clonotypes with MiXCR, one entry per CDR3 protein. Counted here are about 1.2 million distinct CDR3 sequences, about two fifths occurring once; the ten biggest clones make up around 10%. Sample: peripheral blood or thyroid tissue (not recorded which). The receptors come from an adult man with Graves' hyperthyroidism.

This clonotype was picked up a small number of times. The chain has TRBV3-1 and TRBJ1-4; D gene uncertain. With 5 bases removed from V and 10 bases from J, the gap between germline ends came to 11 bases. Germline CDR1 and CDR2: LGHDT and YNNKEL (reference sequence). CDR3 length equals 12 residues. The CDR3 spells CASSKGLGKLFF. CDR3 in DNA: TGTGCCAGCAGCAAAGGGTTAGGAAAACTGTTTTTT.

The chain has TRBV15 and TRBJ1-4, with a tentative D call TRBD1 (6 bases). The germline V gene has CDR1 LNHNV and CDR2 YYDKDF (reference sequence). Trimming pared 5 bases from V and 4 bases from J, leaving 17 bases between. This CDR3 comprises 16 residues. CDR3 DNA: TGTGCCACCAGCGGAGGGGTTTCAGGGGTTAATGAAAAACTGTTTTTT. It yields the protein CATSGGVSGVNEKLFF.

This clonotype appeared many times. This chain uses TRBV10-2 with TRBJ2-5; 9 bases match TRBD1. Germline values: CDR1 WSHSY, CDR2 SAAADI. Germline trimming cut 3 bases from V and 5 bases from J; bases unmatched to any gene: 1. The CDR3 length is 13 residues. CDR3 in amino acids: CASSDGTGETQYF. The CDR3 DNA sequence: TGCGCCAGCAGTGACGGGACAGGGGAGACCCAGTACTTC.

V usage is TRBV7-9 and J usage is TRBJ1-1; the D gene is possibly TRBD1 (6 bases). V gave up 5 bases and J gave up 6 bases, with 13 bases separating them. CDR1 is SEHNR and CDR2 is FQNEAQ in the germline V gene (reference sequence). The CDR3 is made up of 13 amino acids. The CDR3 spells CASSERGGAEAFF. The DNA for the CDR3 is TGTGCCAGCAGCGAACGAGGGGGGGCTGAAGCTTTCTTT. The full variable domain, rest sourced from reference TRBV7-9 and TRBJ1-1, is DTGVSQNPRHKITKRGQNVTFRCDPISEHNRLYWYRQTLGQGPEFLTYFQNEAQLEKSRLLSDRFSAERPKGSFSTLEIQRTEQGDSAMYLCASSERGGAEAFFGQGTRLTVV.

The sample holds many counts of this clonotype. The CDR3, as DNA: TGTGCCAGCAGCTTTAACCGGGGACAGGCGGACTATGGCTACACCTTC. This sequence encodes CASSFNRGQADYGYTF. The rearrangement joins TRBV7-9 to TRBJ1-2; 8 bases agree with TRBD1. The CDR3 is 16 amino acids. Looked up from germline, CDR1 is SEHNR and CDR2 is FQNEAQ (reference sequence). The V gene end was trimmed by 3 bases and the J gene end by 3 bases; junction bases not matched to a gene: 9.

This clonotype was counted a few times. The chain is built from TRBV5-4 and TRBJ2-7; 8 nucleotides align to TRBD1. The CDR3 covers 14 residues. J lost 4 bases, V lost 10 bases, and 13 bases had no gene match. The germline V gene has CDR1 SGHNT and CDR2 YYREEE (reference sequence). Written as DNA, the CDR3 is TGTGCCCCCACCCTCGGGACAGGACGTTACGAGCAGTACTTC. It codes for CAPTLGTGRYEQYF.

The V gene is TRBV6-5, the J gene TRBJ2-7, with no clear D. Germline V gene data show CDR1 as MNHEY and CDR2 as SVGAGI. This CDR3 contains 16 residues. Trimming stripped 4 bases from V and 3 bases from J, with 19 bases between. The chain's CDR3 is CASSLLGYPTNYEQYF. Here the CDR3 DNA reads TGTGCCAGCAGTTTACTCGGTTACCCCACCAACTACGAGCAGTACTTC.

In its sample, this clonotype was seen a few times. V and J are TRBV6-4 and TRBJ2-2, with TRBD2 identical over 8 bases. The CDR3 is 17 residues long. V shed 0 bases, J shed 8 bases, and the junction held 11 bases outside the gene matches. The germline gives CDR1 MRHNA, CDR2 SNTAGT. CDR3 DNA sequence: TGTGCCAGCAGTGACTCGAGCGGGAGTCACGGACCGGGGGAGCTGTTTTTT. Translated, it gives CASSDSSGSHGPGELFF.

The chain carries TRBV12-3 or TRBV12-4 and TRBJ2-7; a possible D gene is TRBD2 (5 bases). V was clipped by 4 bases and J by 7 bases, with 11 bases between them. The CDR3 loop spans 12 amino acids. In DNA, the CDR3 is TGTGCCAGCAGTTGGGTCTCGGGAGAGCAGTACTTC. This translates into CASSWVSGEQYF.

J is TRBJ1-4 and V is TRBV14; tentatively, D is TRBD1 (5 bases). CDR1 is SGHDN, CDR2 FVKESK, per germline. The CDR3 loop spans 15 amino acids. The V gene lost 6 bases and the J gene lost 8 bases, with 19 bases spanning the gap. CDR3 DNA: TGTGCCAGCAGTCTACAGGTGGCCTTTGGAGAAAAACTGTTTTTT. This codes for CASSLQVAFGEKLFF.

CDR3 region: CSERLAGFNEQFF. The DNA for the CDR3 is TGCAGCGAGAGACTAGCGGGCTTCAATGAGCAGTTCTTC. This chain joins TRBV29-1 and TRBJ2-1; TRBD2 agrees at 10 bases. CDR1 is SQVTM, CDR2 ANQGSEA, per germline. V shed 7 bases and J 6 bases; nucleotides not matched to a gene: 6. This CDR3 has 13 amino acids.

This clonotype was detected a few times. CDR3 DNA: TGTGCCAGCAGTTTAAGGGCACCCCGGGGTTATAGCAATCAGCCCCAGCATTTT. Translating gives CASSLRAPRGYSNQPQHF. V usage is TRBV6-6 and J usage is TRBJ1-5; D is undetermined. This CDR3 has 18 residues. Trimming took off 4 bases at V and 0 bases at J, with 19 bases between the two ends. Per germline, CDR1 MNHNY and CDR2 SVGAGI (reference sequence).

The genes are TRBV12-3 or TRBV12-4 and TRBJ1-2; D gene ambiguous. The length of the CDR3 is 13 residues. Trimming stripped 6 bases from V and 4 bases from J, with 12 bases between. CDR3 amino acids: CASRRELGYGYTF. DNA for the CDR3: TGTGCCAGCAGACGGGAGCTCGGCTATGGCTACACCTTC.

This clonotype was counted at least ten times. This chain joins TRBV7-9 and TRBJ1-1; D gene uncertain. The V gene lost 2 bases and the J gene lost 0 bases, with 10 bases spanning the gap. This CDR3 contains 15 residues. The V gene's germline CDR1 is SEHNR and CDR2 FQNEAQ (reference sequence). Here the CDR3 reads CASSLSAAMNTEAFF. CDR3 DNA: TGTGCCAGCAGCTTATCGGCGGCAATGAACACTGAAGCTTTCTTT.

The chain joins TRBV19 to TRBJ2-7; the D is unclear. The CDR3 spans 14 residues. Between the trimmed V and J ends, which lost 9 bases and 2 bases, there was a span of 17 bases. CDR1 and CDR2 (germline): LNHDA, SQIVND (reference sequence). In DNA, the CDR3 is TGTGCCAGCGGCGGACGATCCCCTACCTACGAGCAGTACTTC. It translates to CASGGRSPTYEQYF.

About this clonotype itself: Possible read error: a much larger clone is one base away. The CDR3 coding sequence is TGCAGCGTTTCGATGACAGGGGGAAATTCACCCCCCCACTTT. Encoded protein: CSVSMTGGNSPPHF. The V call is TRBV29-1, the J call TRBJ1-6; 9 nucleotides align to TRBD1. In germline, CDR1 is SQVTM, CDR2 ANQGSEA. There are 14 residues in the CDR3.

Notes on this clonotype: Its ends do not fully match the called genes, so a read error is possible. The chain links TRBV24-1 to TRBJ1-5; 7 positions match TRBD1. CDR1 and CDR2 (germline): KGHDR, SFDVKD. This CDR3 comprises 15 residues. The CDR3 sequence is CASSPGGDDDQPQHF. The CDR3 DNA reads TGCGCCAGCAGCCCAGGGGGGGACGACGATCAGCCCCAGCATTTT.

This clonotype came up a few times. The chain links TRBV7-9 to TRBJ2-7; D may match TRBD1 or TRBD2 (5 bases each). Germline CDR1 is SEHNR and CDR2 is FQNEAQ (reference sequence). V was shortened by 4 bases and J by 5 bases, with 15 bases between the two germline ends. This CDR3 contains 14 residues. Written as DNA, the CDR3 is TGTGCCAGCAGCTCCGGGGCTAGCTTCAACGAGCAGTACTTC. Translation gives CASSSGASFNEQYF.